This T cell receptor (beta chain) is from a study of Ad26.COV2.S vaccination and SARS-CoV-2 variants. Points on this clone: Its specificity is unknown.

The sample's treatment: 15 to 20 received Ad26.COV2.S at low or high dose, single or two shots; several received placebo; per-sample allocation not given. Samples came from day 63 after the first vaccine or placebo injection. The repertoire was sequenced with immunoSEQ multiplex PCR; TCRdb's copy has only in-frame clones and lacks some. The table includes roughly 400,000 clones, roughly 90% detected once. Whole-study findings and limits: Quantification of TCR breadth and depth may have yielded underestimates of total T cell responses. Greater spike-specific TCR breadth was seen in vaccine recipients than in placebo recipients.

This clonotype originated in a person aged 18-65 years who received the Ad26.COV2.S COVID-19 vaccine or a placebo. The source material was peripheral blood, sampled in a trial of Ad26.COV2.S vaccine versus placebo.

The CDR3 DNA sequence: TGTGCCAGCAGCAATATGGGGATCTACGAGCAGTACTTC. Translating gives CASSNMGIYEQYF. The chain has TRBV27 and TRBJ2-7; D remains unclear. The CDR3 loop spans 13 amino acids. Germline V gene lookup returns CDR1 MNHEY and CDR2 SMNVEV (reference sequence). Deletions cut 6 bases from V and 3 bases from J, with 12 bases between.